This section outlines one TCR beta chain sequence together with its context. Its specificity is unknown. This CDR3 has 15 residues. With 6 bases removed from V and 0 bases from J, the gap between germline ends came to 12 bases. Per germline, CDR1 MNHEY and CDR2 SVGAGI. The data are from a study of cytomegalovirus exposure and HLA in healthy donors. The PCR used 60 Vbeta and 13 Jbeta primers. This table comes from immunoSEQ multiplex PCR, and its TCRdb copy is limited to in-frame clones, with some not included. The sample contains approximately 220,000 clones, 76% of which appear only once. Study-level results: Cytomegalovirus association was assigned to some 160 TCR beta chains. Exclusion applied to some V segments, including TRBV6-2 and TRBV6-3, as they were indistinguishable. Among the CMV-associated chains, a few were confirmed in vitro as specific for CMV antigens.

The J gene is TRBJ1-5, the V gene TRBV6-5, with no clear D. This clonotype was sampled from a man aged 18 to 30 in good health and CMV-seronegative. The sequenced material came from PBMCs. The CDR3 region has the DNA TGTGCCAGCAGCCTCAGCCACTATAGCAATCAGCCCCAGCATTTT. This encodes CASSLSHYSNQPQHF.